The clone carrying this T cell receptor (beta chain) was found a few times. Its antigen is unidentified. This sample was included in a study of shared clonotypes between healthy human individuals. Background on the study: CD8 memory received one plate per donor, CD8 naive two, CD4 memory three and CD4 naive three.

Each donor was a Caucasian adult residing in Nashville, Tennessee. Germline V gene lookup returns CDR1 MDHEN and CDR2 SYDVKM. Between the trimmed V and J ends, which lost 5 bases and 9 bases, there was a span of 8 bases. The CDR3 has 12 amino acids. Overall study results and limits: Naive CD4 clonotypes overlapped across a handful of donors at around 4.7%. Sampling involved blood alone; tissue repertoires likely differ.

Generated by immunoSEQ multiplex PCR, the TCRdb table keeps only in-frame clones and is missing some. This table has around 1,100,000 clones, around three quarters appearing once. Material for sequencing was memory CD4+ T cells from PBMCs. Subset of the sample: CD45RA-negative fraction. The origin of this receptor is a man between 18 and 35 years old in good health. Some clones in this sample may be carry-over from other donors' samples. The J gene is TRBJ1-6, the V gene TRBV28; D is unresolved. CDR3 bases: TGTGCCAGCAGTCCGCCCTTTTCACCCCTCCACTTT. This translates into CASSPPFSPLHF. The full variable domain, rest sourced from reference TRBV28 and TRBJ1-6, is DVKVTQSSRYLVKRTGEKVFLECVQDMDHENMFWYRQDPGLGLRLIYFSYDVKMKEKGDIPEGYSVSREKKERFSLILESASTNQTSMYLCASSPPFSPLHFGNGTRLTVT.